Presented here are 11 T cell receptor beta chains from one specimen sequenced in a study of T cell repertoires in cytomegalovirus infection. From the reads, TCRdb called clonotypes with MiXCR, one entry per CDR3 protein. The sample shows around 180,000 distinct CDR3 sequences, 28% of them seen only once. The sample was PBMCs. All receptors derive from a human donor in good health (CMV status not recorded). Some clones in this sample may be carry-over from other donors' samples.

The rearrangement joins TRBV5-1 to TRBJ2-2; 7 positions match TRBD2. Trimming at V came to 1 base and at J to 4 bases, leaving 4 bases not matched to a gene. This CDR3 is built from 15 residues. Germline values: CDR1 SGHRS, CDR2 YFSETQ. The CDR3, as DNA: TGCGCCAGCAGCTTGACAGGACTAGGCACCGGGGAGCTGTTTTTT. This codes for CASSLTGLGTGELFF.

This clonotype was recorded at least ten times. The chain employs TRBV7-2 and TRBJ1-2; D ambiguous. Germline CDR1 and CDR2: SGHTA and FQGNSA. Trimming pared 0 bases from V and 8 bases from J, leaving 13 bases between. The CDR3 extends over 14 amino acids. Here the CDR3 DNA reads TGTGCCAGCAGCTTAGCGCGGCCGCCTCGGGGCTACACCTTC. It is translated as CASSLARPPRGYTF. The variable domain in full, with the rest retrieved from reference TRBV7-2 and TRBJ1-2, is GAGVSQSPSNKVTEKGKDVELRCDPISGHTALYWYRQSLGQGLEFLIYFQGNSAPDKSGLPSDRFSAERTGGSVSTLTIQRTQQEDSAVYLCASSLARPPRGYTFGSGTRLTVV.

This clonotype appeared many times. The V and J genes are TRBV7-8 and TRBJ2-1, with no clear D. Per germline, CDR1 SGHVS and CDR2 FQNEAQ. V was shortened by 5 bases and J by 7 bases, with 6 bases between the two germline ends. This CDR3 has 11 residues. In DNA form, the CDR3 reads TGTGCCAGCAGCCCAGAGAATGAGCAGTTCTTC. It translates to CASSPENEQFF. The complete variable domain, with remaining parts taken from reference TRBV7-8 and TRBJ2-1, reads GAGVSQSPRYKVAKRGQDVALRCDPISGHVSLFWYQQALGQGPEFLTYFQNEAQLDKSGLPSDRFFAERPEGSVSTLKIQRTQQEDSAVYLCASSPENEQFFGPGTRLTVL.

With respect to this clonotype: At one boundary the junction diverges from the germline segment, which might be a read error. The rearrangement links TRBV11-2 to TRBJ2-7; possibly TRBD1 or TRBD2 for D (5 bases each). CDR1 is SGHAT and CDR2 is FQNNGV in the germline V gene. This CDR3 region has 17 residues. The CDR3 sequence is CASRRNRGPYPSYDQYF. The CDR3 bases are TGTGCCAGCAGACGGAACCGGGGACCGTATCCTTCCTACGATCAGTACTTC.

This clonotype has ten or more counts. The gene calls are TRBV11-2 and TRBJ2-1; 8 nucleotides line up with TRBD2. V lost 4 bases and J lost 6; bases outside the gene matches: 11. CDR1 is SGHAT and CDR2 is FQNNGV in the germline V gene. This CDR3 is built from 16 residues. CDR3 DNA: TGTGCCAGCAGCTCCGAGCGGGGGTCCTTCTCCAATGAGCAGTTCTTC. Translation: CASSSERGSFSNEQFF.

A few counts support this clonotype. V is TRBV7-3 and J is TRBJ2-7, with 8 bases aligning to TRBD1. The junction had 9 bases not matched to a gene; V was cut back by 8 bases and J by 6 bases. This CDR3 region has 13 residues. CDR1 is SGHTA, CDR2 FQGTGA, per germline. The CDR3 sequence: CASSQGALTEQYF. Here the CDR3 DNA reads TGTGCCAGCTCCCAGGGGGCTTTAACCGAGCAGTACTTC.

The chain is built from TRBV5-1 and TRBJ2-7; D unclear. CDR1 and CDR2 from the germline V gene are SGHRS and YFSETQ. Trimming took off 0 bases at V and 2 bases at J, with 9 bases between the two ends. The CDR3 totals 14 residues. The CDR3 DNA reads TGCGCCAGCAGCTTGGCAGACGGAGCCTACGAGCAGTACTTC. Its translation is CASSLADGAYEQYF.

The rearrangement uses TRBV7-8 and TRBJ1-2; D call uncertain. V was trimmed by 4 bases and J by 2 bases, leaving 14 bases between them. Germline V lookup: CDR1 SGHVS, CDR2 FQNEAQ. This CDR3 comprises 15 residues. The CDR3 spells CASSSLDHKNYGYTF. CDR3 DNA: TGTGCCAGCAGCTCTCTTGACCACAAGAACTATGGCTACACCTTC.

J is TRBJ1-2 and V is TRBV5-4, with 8 bases fitting TRBD1. This CDR3 contains 14 residues. Germline V gene lookup returns CDR1 SGHNT and CDR2 YYREEE (reference sequence). With V trimmed by 4 bases and J by 14 bases, 16 bases remained unmatched. The CDR3 protein is CASSNPTGTGPRTF. As DNA, the CDR3 is TGTGCCAGCAGCAACCCTACCGGGACAGGTCCGAGGACCTTC.

The chain employs TRBV20-1 and TRBJ2-3; TRBD2 agrees at 15 bases. CDR1 is DFQATT and CDR2 is SNEGSKA in the germline V gene (reference sequence). The CDR3 has 15 amino acids. CDR3 nucleotide sequence: TGCAGCGGGACTAGCGGGGGGTTCAGCACAGATACGCAGTATTTT. It specifies CSGTSGGFSTDTQYF.

The CDR3 DNA sequence: TGTGCCAGCAGGGGGGCACTCCCTAATTGGCAGTACTTC. Protein product: CASRGALPNWQYF. V and J are TRBV2 and TRBJ2-7; TRBD1 is a possible D gene (6 bases). V shed 6 bases and J shed 9 bases, with 18 bases lying between them. The germline gives CDR1 SNHLY, CDR2 FYNNEI. The CDR3 covers 13 residues.